Following are 11 T cell receptor beta chains from one sample sequenced in a study of CD8+ T cells in alopecia areata (dated by TCRdb to about 2018). Libraries were built with the immunoSEQ multiplex PCR assay. To provide template for TCR sequencing, every sample had RNA extracted and reverse transcribed into cDNA. The table comes from immuneACCESS by way of TCRdb, which keeps in-frame sequences with V and J called. Part of the clones is missing from these tables; in studies checked, under half for an unresolved V gene and the rest for unknown reasons. The sample has a few hundred thousand clones on record, 30% to 40% of them singletons. The top ten clonotypes cover 0.48% of the sample. The sample's treatment or condition, from its label and the paper: oral pan-JAK inhibitor, 5-10 mg twice daily. Sequenced material: CD4+ T cells sorted from blood, taken at approximately week 30, from a patient treated with tofacitinib. All receptors come from a human donor with alopecia areata.

The chain combines TRBV7-6 with TRBJ2-7, with D perhaps matching TRBD2 (7 bases). This CDR3 is built from 17 residues. Trimming cost V 5 bases and J 3 bases, with 23 bases left between them. The V gene's germline CDR1 is SGHVS and CDR2 FNYEAQ. The CDR3, as DNA: TGTGCCAGCAGCCCGTTCGAACGGGGGGCTACTCACTACGAGCAGTACTTC. It specifies CASSPFERGATHYEQYF.

V and J are TRBV29-1 and TRBJ2-6; no firm D call. Germline lookup yields CDR1 SQVTM and CDR2 ANQGSEA. The CDR3 extends over 12 amino acids. V shed 7 bases and J shed 0 bases, with 4 bases lying between them. The CDR3 here is CSAHSGANVLTF. The DNA for the CDR3 is TGCAGCGCCCACTCTGGGGCCAACGTCCTGACTTTC.

This clone was counted between two and nine times. The chain combines TRBV10-3 with TRBJ1-6; D remains unclear. V was trimmed by 8 bases and J by 14 bases, leaving 13 bases between them. Germline V gene data show CDR1 as ENHRY and CDR2 as SYGVKD. This CDR3 region has 11 residues. CDR3 protein: CAIEQVPTLHF. The CDR3 DNA reads TGTGCCATCGAGCAGGTCCCCACCCTCCACTTT.

The chain is built from TRBV29-1 and TRBJ1-3, with 7 bases fitting TRBD1. The CDR3 has 15 amino acids. Germline CDR1 and CDR2: SQVTM and ANQGSEA. V lost 5 bases and J lost 0; bases outside the gene matches: 7. CDR3 DNA: TGCAGCGTTAGAAGGAGGGGGCCCTCTGGAAACACCATATATTTT. Translated, it gives CSVRRRGPSGNTIYF.

This clone was counted only a few times. The chain recombines TRBV7-6 with TRBJ1-3; unclear D gene. V shed 5 bases and J shed 7 bases, with 21 bases lying between them. CDR1 and CDR2 from the germline V gene are SGHVS and FNYEAQ. This CDR3 is 16 amino acids long. This CDR3 is CASSTHGRSLRNTIYF. As DNA, the CDR3 is TGTGCCAGCAGCACCCACGGACGGTCCCTCAGGAACACCATATATTTT.

The rearrangement joins TRBV20-1 to TRBJ1-2; D perhaps matches TRBD1 (6 bases). CDR3 length equals 11 residues. CDR1 DFQATT and CDR2 SNEGSKA come from the germline V gene (reference sequence). The V gene lost 6 bases and the J gene lost 5 bases, with 10 bases spanning the gap. CDR3 region: CSAEGVYGYTF. CDR3 DNA sequence: TGCAGTGCCGAGGGGGTTTATGGCTACACCTTC.

V and J are TRBV7-7 and TRBJ2-2, with D possibly called TRBD1 or TRBD2 (5 bases each). Per the germline V gene, CDR1 is SSHAT and CDR2 is FNYEAQ (reference sequence). This CDR3 is built from 13 residues. The V and J ends lost 8 bases and 4 bases respectively, with 11 bases between them. The chain's CDR3 is CASAGSGTGELFF. CDR3 DNA sequence: TGTGCCAGCGCAGGGAGCGGCACCGGGGAGCTGTTTTTT.

This rearrangement joins TRBV30 to TRBJ1-1; D gene ambiguous. V lost 2 bases and J 0 bases, leaving 7 bases between the germline ends. CDR1 is GTSNPN and CDR2 is SVGIG in the germline V gene (reference sequence). The CDR3 spans 13 residues. CDR3 DNA sequence: TGTGCCTGGAGTAAACAGTTGAACACTGAAGCTTTCTTT. Translating it yields CAWSKQLNTEAFF. The whole variable domain, remainder taken from reference TRBV30 and TRBJ1-1, is SQTIHQWPATLVQPVGSPLSLECTVEGTSNPNLYWYRQAAGRGLQLLFYSVGIGQISSEVPQNLSASRPQDRQFILSSKKLLLSDSGFYLCAWSKQLNTEAFFGQGTRLTVV.

This clone was detected a few times. The CDR3 reads CASSDRVVSYEQYF. CDR3 sequence (DNA): TGTGCCAGCAGCGACAGGGTCGTCTCCTACGAGCAGTACTTC. This rearrangement joins TRBV7-9 to TRBJ2-7, with 7 bases aligning to TRBD1. Unmatched junction bases numbered 4, after V lost 5 bases and J lost 0 bases. CDR3 length: 14 amino acids. Germline V gene lookup returns CDR1 SEHNR and CDR2 FQNEAQ (reference sequence).

Only a few counts were recorded for this clone. The V and J genes are TRBV6-5 and TRBJ1-6; weak D call: TRBD1 (5 bases). The CDR3 loop spans 14 amino acids. V lost 7 bases and J 4 bases, leaving 11 bases between the germline ends. CDR1 is MNHEY, CDR2 SVGAGI, per germline. The CDR3, as DNA: TGTGCCAGCAATACCGGGACTTATAATTCACCCCTCCACTTT. Translated: CASNTGTYNSPLHF.

The rearrangement uses TRBV5-1 and TRBJ2-1; weak D call: TRBD1 (6 bases). Looked up from germline, CDR1 is SGHRS and CDR2 is YFSETQ. The CDR3 loop spans 15 amino acids. Trimming removed 0 bases from V and 7 bases from J, with 14 bases in between. The CDR3 sequence: CASSLENRVENEQFF. In DNA, the CDR3 is TGCGCCAGCAGCTTGGAGAACAGGGTGGAGAATGAGCAGTTCTTC. Full variable domain (remainder filled in from reference TRBV5-1 and TRBJ2-1): KAGVTQTPRYLIKTRGQQVTLSCSPISGHRSVSWYQQTPGQGLQFLFEYFSETQRNKGNFPGRFSGRQFSNSRSEMNVSTLELGDSALYLCASSLENRVENEQFFGPGTRLTVL.